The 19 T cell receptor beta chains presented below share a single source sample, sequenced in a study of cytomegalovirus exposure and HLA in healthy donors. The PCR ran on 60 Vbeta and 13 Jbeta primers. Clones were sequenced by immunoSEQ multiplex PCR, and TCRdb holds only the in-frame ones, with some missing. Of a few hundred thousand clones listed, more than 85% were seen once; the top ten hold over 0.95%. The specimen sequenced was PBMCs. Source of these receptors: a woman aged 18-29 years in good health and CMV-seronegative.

DNA of the CDR3: TGTGCCAGCAGCCTCGCGGGGGTTGAAGAGCAGTACTTC. Translated: CASSLAGVEEQYF. The gene calls are TRBV27 and TRBJ2-7; 7 nucleotides agree with TRBD2. CDR1 and CDR2 from the germline V gene are MNHEY and SMNVEV (reference sequence). The CDR3 extends over 13 amino acids. V lost 6 bases to trimming and J lost 7 bases; unmatched junction nucleotides: 9.

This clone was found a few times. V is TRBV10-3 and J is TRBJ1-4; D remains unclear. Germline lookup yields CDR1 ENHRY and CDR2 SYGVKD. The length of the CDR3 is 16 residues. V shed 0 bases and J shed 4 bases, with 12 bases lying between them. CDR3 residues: CAISESSVQNNEKLFF. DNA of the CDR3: TGTGCCATCAGTGAGTCGTCCGTACAGAATAATGAAAAACTGTTTTTT.

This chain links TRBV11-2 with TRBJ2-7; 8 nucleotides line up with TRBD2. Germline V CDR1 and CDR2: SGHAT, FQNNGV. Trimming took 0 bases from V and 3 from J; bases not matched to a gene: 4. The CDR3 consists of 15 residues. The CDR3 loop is CASSLEGRGGYEQYF. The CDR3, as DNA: TGTGCCAGCAGCTTAGAGGGTCGGGGGGGCTACGAGCAGTACTTC.

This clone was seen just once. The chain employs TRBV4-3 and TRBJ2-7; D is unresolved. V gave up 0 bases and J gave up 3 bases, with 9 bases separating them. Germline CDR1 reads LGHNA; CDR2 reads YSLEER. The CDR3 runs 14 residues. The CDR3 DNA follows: TGCGCCAGCAGCCAAGAAGCCCCCGGCTACGAGCAGTACTTC. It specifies CASSQEAPGYEQYF.

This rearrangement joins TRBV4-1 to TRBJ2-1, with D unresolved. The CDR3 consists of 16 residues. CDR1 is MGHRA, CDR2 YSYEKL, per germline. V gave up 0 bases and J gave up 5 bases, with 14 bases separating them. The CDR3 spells CASSQDHVGFDNEQFF. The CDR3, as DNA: TGCGCCAGCAGCCAAGATCATGTGGGCTTCGACAATGAGCAGTTCTTC.

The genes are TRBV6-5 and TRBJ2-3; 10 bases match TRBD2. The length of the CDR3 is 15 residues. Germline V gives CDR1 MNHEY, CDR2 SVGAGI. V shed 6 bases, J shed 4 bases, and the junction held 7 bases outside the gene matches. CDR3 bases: TGTGCCAGCAGATTGACTAGCGGGTTAGCAGATACGCAGTATTTT. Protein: CASRLTSGLADTQYF.

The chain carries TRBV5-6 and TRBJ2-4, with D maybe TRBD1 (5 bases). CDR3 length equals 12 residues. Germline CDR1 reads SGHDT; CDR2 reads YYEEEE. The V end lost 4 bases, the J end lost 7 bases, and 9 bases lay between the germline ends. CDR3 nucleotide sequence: TGTGCCAGCAGCGGGGCCGTCAACATTCAGTACTTC. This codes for CASSGAVNIQYF. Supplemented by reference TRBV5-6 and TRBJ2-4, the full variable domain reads DAGVTQSPTHLIKTRGQQVTLRCSPKSGHDTVSWYQQALGQGPQFIFQYYEEEERQRGNFPDRFSGHQFPNYSSELNVNALLLGDSALYLCASSGAVNIQYFGAGTRLSVL.

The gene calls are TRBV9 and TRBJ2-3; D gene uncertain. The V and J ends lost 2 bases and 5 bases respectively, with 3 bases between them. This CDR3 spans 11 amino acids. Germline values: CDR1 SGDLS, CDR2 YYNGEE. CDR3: CASSVRDTQYF. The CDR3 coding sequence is TGTGCCAGCAGCGTCAGAGATACGCAGTATTTT.

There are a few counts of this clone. In DNA, the CDR3 is TGTGCCAGCAGCTTGCAAACAGGGGGCTACGAGCAGTACTTC. It specifies CASSLQTGGYEQYF. The V gene is TRBV5-6, the J gene TRBJ2-7; 8 bases map to TRBD1. J lost 3 bases, V lost 1 base, and 3 bases had no gene match. The CDR3 extends over 14 amino acids. Per the germline V gene, CDR1 is SGHDT and CDR2 is YYEEEE.

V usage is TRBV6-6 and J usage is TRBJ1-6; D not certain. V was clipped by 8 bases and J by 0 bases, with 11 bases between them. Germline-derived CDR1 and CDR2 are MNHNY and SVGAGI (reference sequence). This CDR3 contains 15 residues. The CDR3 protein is CASLTRTSYNSPLHF. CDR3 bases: TGTGCCAGCCTAACGAGAACCTCCTATAATTCACCCCTCCACTTT.

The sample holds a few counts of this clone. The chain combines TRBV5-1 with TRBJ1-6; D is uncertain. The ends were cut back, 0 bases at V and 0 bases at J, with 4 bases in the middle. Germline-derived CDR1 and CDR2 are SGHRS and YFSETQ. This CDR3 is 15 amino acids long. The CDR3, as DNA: TGCGCCAGCAGCTTGGACAGCTCCTATAATTCACCCCTCCACTTT. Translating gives CASSLDSSYNSPLHF. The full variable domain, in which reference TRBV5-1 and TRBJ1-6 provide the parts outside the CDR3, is KAGVTQTPRYLIKTRGQQVTLSCSPISGHRSVSWYQQTPGQGLQFLFEYFSETQRNKGNFPGRFSGRQFSNSRSEMNVSTLELGDSALYLCASSLDSSYNSPLHFGNGTRLTVT.

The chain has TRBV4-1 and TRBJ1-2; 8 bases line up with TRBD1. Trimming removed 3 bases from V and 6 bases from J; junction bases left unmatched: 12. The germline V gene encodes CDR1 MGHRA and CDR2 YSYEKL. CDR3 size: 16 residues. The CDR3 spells CASSHLTGGANDGYTF. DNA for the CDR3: TGCGCCAGCAGCCATCTAACAGGGGGTGCGAATGATGGCTACACCTTC.

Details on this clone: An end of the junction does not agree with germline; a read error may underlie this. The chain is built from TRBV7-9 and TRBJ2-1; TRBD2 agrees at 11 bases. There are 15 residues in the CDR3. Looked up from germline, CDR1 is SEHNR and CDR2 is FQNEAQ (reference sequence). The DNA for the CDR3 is TGTTCCAGCAGCCAGACTAGCGGGGAATACAATGAGCAGTTCTTC. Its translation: CSSSQTSGEYNEQFF.

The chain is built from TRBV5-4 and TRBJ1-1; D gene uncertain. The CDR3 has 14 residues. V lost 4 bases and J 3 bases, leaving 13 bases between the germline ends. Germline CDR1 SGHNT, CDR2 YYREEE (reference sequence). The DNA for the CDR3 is TGTGCCAGCAGCCCAACCCGGGTGGACACTGAAGCTTTCTTT. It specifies CASSPTRVDTEAFF.

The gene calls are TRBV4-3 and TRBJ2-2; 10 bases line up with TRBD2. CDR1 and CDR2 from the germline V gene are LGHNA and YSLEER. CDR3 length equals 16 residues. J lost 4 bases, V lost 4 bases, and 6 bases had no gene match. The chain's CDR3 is CASSREIAGGTGELFF. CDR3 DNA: TGCGCCAGCAGCCGAGAAATAGCGGGAGGCACCGGGGAGCTGTTTTTT.

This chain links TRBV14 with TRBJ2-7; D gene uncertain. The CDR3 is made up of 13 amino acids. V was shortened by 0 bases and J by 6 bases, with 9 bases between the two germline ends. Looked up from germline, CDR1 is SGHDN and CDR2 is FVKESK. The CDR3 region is CASSQDVAGEQYF. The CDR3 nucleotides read TGTGCCAGCAGCCAAGATGTGGCAGGCGAGCAGTACTTC.

CDR3 loop: CASSYSRGNYGYTF. CDR3 DNA sequence: TGTGCCAGCAGTTACTCGAGAGGAAACTATGGCTACACCTTC. V gene TRBV6-5 combines with J gene TRBJ1-2; D is ambiguous. CDR3 length equals 14 residues. V was clipped by 0 bases and J by 2 bases, with 7 bases between them. CDR1 MNHEY and CDR2 SVGAGI come from the germline V gene.

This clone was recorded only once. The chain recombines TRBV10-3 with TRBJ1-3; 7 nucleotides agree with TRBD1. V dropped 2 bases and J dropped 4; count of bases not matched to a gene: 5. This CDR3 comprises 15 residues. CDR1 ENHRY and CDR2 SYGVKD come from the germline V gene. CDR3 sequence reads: CAISERGQPGNTIYF. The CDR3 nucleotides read TGTGCCATCAGTGAGCGGGGACAGCCAGGAAACACCATATATTTT.

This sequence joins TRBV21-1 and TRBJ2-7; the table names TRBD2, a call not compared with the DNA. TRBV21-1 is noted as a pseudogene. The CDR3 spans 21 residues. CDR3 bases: TGTGCCAGCAGCAAAGGAGGTATGACTAGCGGGGCGTGGGAGGAACGCTACGAGCAGTACTTC. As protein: CASSKGGMTSGAWEERYEQYF.